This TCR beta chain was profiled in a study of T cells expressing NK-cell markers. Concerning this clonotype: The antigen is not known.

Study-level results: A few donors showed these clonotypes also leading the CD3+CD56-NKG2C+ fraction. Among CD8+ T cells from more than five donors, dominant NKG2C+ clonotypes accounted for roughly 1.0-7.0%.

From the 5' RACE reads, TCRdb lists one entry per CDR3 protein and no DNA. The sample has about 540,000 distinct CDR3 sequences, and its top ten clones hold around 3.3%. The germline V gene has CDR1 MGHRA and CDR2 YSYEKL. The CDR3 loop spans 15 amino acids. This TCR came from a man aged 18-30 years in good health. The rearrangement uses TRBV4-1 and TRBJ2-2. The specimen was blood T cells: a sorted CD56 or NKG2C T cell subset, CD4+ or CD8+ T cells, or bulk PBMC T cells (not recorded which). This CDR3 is CASSQARVATGELFF.